This T cell receptor beta chain was retrieved from a study of cytomegalovirus exposure and HLA in healthy donors (dated by TCRdb to 2017 to 2019). Background for the entire study: According to a later analysis, one platform produced both the 120 validation repertoires and the approximately 670 repertoires of the first cohort. The aim of the study was to test whether cataloging public T cell receptors could identify signatures of past pathogen exposure. Besides the first cohort of some 670 subjects, a separate validation cohort made up of 95 to 150 different subjects was used. The study combined high-throughput TCR immunosequencing, statistical association of individual TCRs with disease status, and machine learning to predict cytomegalovirus infection status.

The library was produced with the immunoSEQ multiplex PCR assay. From the authors' description of their analysis: To diagnose cytomegalovirus status from the catalog of TCR beta chain sequences, a statistical classification framework was built. The table comes from immuneACCESS by way of TCRdb, which keeps in-frame sequences with V and J called. Part of the clones is missing from these tables; in studies checked, under half for an unresolved V gene and the rest for unknown reasons. V, J and clone size reflect that table, while D and trimming were determined from the DNA. The sample contains 150,000 or so clones, about 89% of them found a single time. The ten most abundant clones make up approximately 2.6% of the sample. Study-level results and caveats: All 120 or so repertoires were used to score co-occurrence in the validation cohort in a later analysis, because that analysis had no HLA typing for the cohort. The study listed 150 to 200 TCR beta chains as associated with cytomegalovirus. A later analysis found that TCRs clustered in the first cohort also tended to co-occur in the 100 to 150 validation repertoires, with 94% of cluster scores above 0. The classifier was reported to diagnose cytomegalovirus status with high specificity and sensitivity in both the original cohort and the validation cohort. While some public TCRs were present in many individuals, most TCR sequences turned up only very rarely across donors. A few of the identified cytomegalovirus-associated TCR beta chains were confirmed in vitro to be specific for cytomegalovirus antigens. It was suggested by the authors that the approach could potentially be generalized to other disease states and immunological phenotypes.

The donors belonged to the validation cohort of approximately 130 subjects, which was separate from the approximately 700-subject first cohort. Turning to this clone: Its antigen is still unknown. Base qualities were left out, and no much larger clone turns up one base away.

This TCR was sampled from a man aged 18 to 35 in good health and CMV-seropositive. Input material: PBMCs.

The sequenced DNA is TGTGCCAGCAGCCCCGCGCGGGGGTACGAAGAGCAGTTCTTC. Translated, it reads CASSPARGYEEQFF. The rearrangement combines TRBV7-3 with TRBJ2-1; 7 of the junction bases match TRBD2. The CDR3 goes from the cysteine to the phenylalanine over 14 residues. The only DNA kept is the CDR3, 42 bases in frame from the first base. In the germline V gene, CDR1 corresponds to SGHTA and CDR2 to FQGTGA. Clipping removes 5 bases from V and 10 bases from J, with 11 as the unmatched junction base count.